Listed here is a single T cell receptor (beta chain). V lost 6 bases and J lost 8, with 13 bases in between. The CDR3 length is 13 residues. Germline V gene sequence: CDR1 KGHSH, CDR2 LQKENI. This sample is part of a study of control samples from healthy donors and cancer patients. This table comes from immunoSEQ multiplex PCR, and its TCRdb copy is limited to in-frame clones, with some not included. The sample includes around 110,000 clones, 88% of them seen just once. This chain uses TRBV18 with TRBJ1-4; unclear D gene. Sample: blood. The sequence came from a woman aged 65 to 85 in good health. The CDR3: CASSREGGEKLFF. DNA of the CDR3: TGTGCCAGCTCCCGGGAGGGAGGAGAAAAACTGTTTTTT.